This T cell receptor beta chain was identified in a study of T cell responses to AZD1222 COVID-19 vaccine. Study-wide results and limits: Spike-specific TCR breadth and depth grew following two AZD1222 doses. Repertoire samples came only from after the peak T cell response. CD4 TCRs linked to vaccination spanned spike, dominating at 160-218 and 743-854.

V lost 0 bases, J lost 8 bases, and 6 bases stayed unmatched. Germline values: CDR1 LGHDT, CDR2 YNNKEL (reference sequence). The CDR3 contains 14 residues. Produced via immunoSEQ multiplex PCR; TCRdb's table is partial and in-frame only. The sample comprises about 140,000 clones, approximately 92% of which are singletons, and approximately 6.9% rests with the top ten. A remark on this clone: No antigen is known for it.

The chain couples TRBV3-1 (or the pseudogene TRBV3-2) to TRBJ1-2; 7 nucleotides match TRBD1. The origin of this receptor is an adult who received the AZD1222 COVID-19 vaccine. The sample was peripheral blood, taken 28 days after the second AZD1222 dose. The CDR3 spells CASSQDRARGGYTF. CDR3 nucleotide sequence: TGTGCCAGCAGCCAAGATAGGGCCAGGGGGGGCTACACCTTC.